This is a list of T cell receptor beta chains from one sample in a study of blood T cell repertoires in COVID-19. Only in-frame clones appear in the TCRdb table, and some are missing; sequencing was by immunoSEQ multiplex PCR. In the table there are hundreds of thousands of clones, 87% of which are singletons. Sequences were obtained from PBMCs or T cells enriched from blood (not recorded which). The receptor set was obtained from a woman under 30 with acute COVID-19. The CDR3 runs from the conserved cysteine through the conserved F or W. The order of the fields is CDR3 length, V gene, J gene, D gene, clone size, CDR3 protein, CDR3 DNA. The D gene is left open where the match is weak. The size field is filled for only some rows; it gives once, few, many or a size class.

cdr3_length: 13; v_call: TRBV30; j_call: TRBJ1-1; d_call: TRBD1; clone_size: .; cdr3_aa: CAWRNRGLIEAFF; cdr3_nt: TGTGCCTGGAGGAACAGGGGTCTGATTGAAGCTTTCTTT
cdr3_length: 18; v_call: TRBV12-2; j_call: TRBJ2-2; d_call: .; clone_size: .; cdr3_aa: CASPSHDSGGGSTGELFF; cdr3_nt: TGTGCAAGTCCCTCCCACGATAGCGGGGGGGGTTCGACCGGGGAGCTGTTTTTT
cdr3_length: 16; v_call: TRBV4-3; j_call: TRBJ1-5; d_call: .; clone_size: few; cdr3_aa: CASSQMYSRFHQPQHF; cdr3_nt: TGCGCCAGCAGCCAAATGTACAGCCGGTTCCATCAGCCCCAGCATTTT
cdr3_length: 15; v_call: TRBV24-1; j_call: TRBJ2-1; d_call: TRBD1; clone_size: .; cdr3_aa: CATSDRTGTNNEQFF; cdr3_nt: TGTGCCACCAGTGATCGGACAGGGACAAACAATGAGCAGTTCTTC
cdr3_length: 15; v_call: TRBV7-9; j_call: TRBJ1-1; d_call: .; clone_size: .; cdr3_aa: CASRGNRAMNTEAFF; cdr3_nt: TGTGCCAGCAGAGGAAACAGGGCGATGAACACTGAAGCTTTCTTT
cdr3_length: 17; v_call: TRBV27; j_call: TRBJ1-5; d_call: .; clone_size: .; cdr3_aa: CASSLYSRTASNQPQHF; cdr3_nt: TGTGCCAGCAGTTTATATTCAAGGACAGCGAGCAATCAGCCCCAGCATTTT
cdr3_length: 17; v_call: TRBV5-1; j_call: TRBJ1-1; d_call: .; clone_size: .; cdr3_aa: CASSLAALGQKNTEAFF; cdr3_nt: TGCGCCAGCAGCTTGGCAGCTTTAGGACAGAAGAACACTGAAGCTTTCTTT
cdr3_length: 14; v_call: TRBV2; j_call: TRBJ2-7; d_call: TRBD1; clone_size: few; cdr3_aa: CASSVDRGVSEQYF; cdr3_nt: TGTGCCAGCAGTGTGGACAGGGGGGTTTCCGAGCAGTACTTC
cdr3_length: 11; v_call: TRBV29-1; j_call: TRBJ1-1; d_call: .; clone_size: few; cdr3_aa: CSAYRDTEAFF; cdr3_nt: TGCAGCGCCTACAGGGACACTGAAGCTTTCTTT
cdr3_length: 15; v_call: TRBV9; j_call: TRBJ2-2; d_call: TRBD2; clone_size: few; cdr3_aa: CASTPSGSQAGELFF; cdr3_nt: TGTGCCAGCACCCCTAGCGGGAGTCAGGCCGGGGAGCTGTTTTTT
cdr3_length: 15; v_call: TRBV15; j_call: TRBJ2-1; d_call: .; clone_size: .; cdr3_aa: CATSGRSYQGYEQFF; cdr3_nt: TGTGCCACCAGCGGTCGATCCTACCAGGGGTATGAGCAGTTCTTC
cdr3_length: 14; v_call: TRBV30; j_call: TRBJ1-2; d_call: TRBD1; clone_size: .; cdr3_aa: CAWSQGAFPGGYTF; cdr3_nt: TGTGCCTGGAGCCAGGGGGCCTTCCCAGGGGGCTACACCTTC
cdr3_length: 14; v_call: TRBV19; j_call: TRBJ2-3; d_call: TRBD1; clone_size: .; cdr3_aa: CASSTGQGADTQYF; cdr3_nt: TGTGCCAGTAGTACAGGACAGGGCGCAGATACGCAGTATTTT
cdr3_length: 16; v_call: TRBV5-6; j_call: TRBJ2-6; d_call: .; clone_size: .; cdr3_aa: CASSRGLPSGANVLTF; cdr3_nt: TGTGCCAGCAGCCGGGGACTCCCTTCTGGGGCCAACGTCCTGACTTTC
cdr3_length: 15; v_call: TRBV7-2; j_call: TRBJ2-3; d_call: .; clone_size: .; cdr3_aa: CASSLGGTNTGTQYF; cdr3_nt: TGTGCCAGCAGCTTAGGTGGGACAAATACGGGTACGCAGTATTTT
cdr3_length: 16; v_call: TRBV11-2; j_call: TRBJ2-5; d_call: TRBD2; clone_size: .; cdr3_aa: CASSSTLAGGVETQYF; cdr3_nt: TGTGCCAGCAGCTCGACGCTAGCGGGAGGGGTTGAGACCCAGTACTTC
cdr3_length: 14; v_call: TRBV18; j_call: TRBJ2-7; d_call: .; clone_size: .; cdr3_aa: CASSEGLTTYEQYF; cdr3_nt: TGTGCCAGCTCAGAGGGACTCACAACCTACGAGCAGTACTTC
cdr3_length: 13; v_call: TRBV11-2; j_call: TRBJ2-7; d_call: .; clone_size: .; cdr3_aa: CASSLDREAEQYF; cdr3_nt: TGTGCCAGCAGCTTAGACAGGGAGGCCGAGCAGTACTTC
cdr3_length: 16; v_call: TRBV5-4; j_call: TRBJ2-2; d_call: TRBD2; clone_size: few; cdr3_aa: CASRRTSGSGTGELFF; cdr3_nt: TGTGCCAGCCGGAGAACTAGCGGGAGTGGCACCGGGGAGCTGTTTTTT
cdr3_length: 14; v_call: TRBV2; j_call: TRBJ1-2; d_call: TRBD1; clone_size: .; cdr3_aa: CASSEGDRDYGYTF; cdr3_nt: TGTGCCAGCAGTGAAGGGGACAGGGACTATGGCTACACCTTC
cdr3_length: 13; v_call: TRBV24-1; j_call: TRBJ1-1; d_call: .; clone_size: .; cdr3_aa: CATRERLGTEAFF; cdr3_nt: TGTGCCACCCGAGAGCGTCTGGGCACTGAAGCTTTCTTT
cdr3_length: 15; v_call: TRBV5-5; j_call: TRBJ1-1; d_call: .; clone_size: .; cdr3_aa: CASSLVWRGNTEAFF; cdr3_nt: TGTGCCAGCAGCTTGGTGTGGCGGGGGAACACTGAAGCTTTCTTT
cdr3_length: 13; v_call: TRBV2; j_call: TRBJ2-7; d_call: .; clone_size: .; cdr3_aa: CASTPKGPYEQYF; cdr3_nt: TGTGCCAGCACTCCGAAGGGGCCCTACGAGCAGTACTTC
cdr3_length: 15; v_call: TRBV7-2; j_call: TRBJ1-5; d_call: .; clone_size: .; cdr3_aa: CASSLVFSGDQPQHF; cdr3_nt: TGTGCCAGCAGCTTAGTGTTCTCGGGGGATCAGCCCCAGCATTTT
cdr3_length: 15; v_call: TRBV27; j_call: TRBJ1-4; d_call: TRBD1; clone_size: .; cdr3_aa: CASSPTRDSEEKLFF; cdr3_nt: TGTGCCAGCAGTCCAACGAGGGACAGCGAAGAAAAACTGTTTTTT
cdr3_length: 15; v_call: TRBV7-9; j_call: TRBJ1-2; d_call: .; clone_size: .; cdr3_aa: CASSHPAGRFNGYTF; cdr3_nt: TGTGCCAGCAGCCACCCCGCAGGGCGTTTTAATGGCTACACCTTC
cdr3_length: 16; v_call: TRBV4-1; j_call: TRBJ1-1; d_call: .; clone_size: .; cdr3_aa: CASSQERRRGNTEAFF; cdr3_nt: TGCGCCAGCAGCCAAGAAAGGCGGCGTGGAAACACTGAAGCTTTCTTT
cdr3_length: 13; v_call: TRBV5-8; j_call: TRBJ2-7; d_call: TRBD2; clone_size: .; cdr3_aa: CASSVAGSHEQYF; cdr3_nt: TGTGCCAGCAGCGTAGCGGGATCCCACGAGCAGTACTTC
cdr3_length: 13; v_call: TRBV4-1; j_call: TRBJ2-7; d_call: TRBD1; clone_size: .; cdr3_aa: CASSQKQGREQYF; cdr3_nt: TGCGCCAGCAGCCAAAAACAGGGGCGCGAGCAGTACTTC
cdr3_length: 13; v_call: TRBV5-1; j_call: TRBJ1-4; d_call: .; clone_size: .; cdr3_aa: CASSLDTGGKLFF; cdr3_nt: TGCGCCAGCAGCTTGGACACCGGGGGAAAACTGTTTTTT
cdr3_length: 15; v_call: TRBV19; j_call: TRBJ2-3; d_call: TRBD2; clone_size: .; cdr3_aa: CASSPLAVPRDTQYF; cdr3_nt: TGTGCCAGTAGTCCACTAGCGGTCCCTAGAGATACGCAGTATTTT
cdr3_length: 15; v_call: TRBV12-5; j_call: TRBJ2-1; d_call: TRBD1; clone_size: .; cdr3_aa: CASGATGIRGREQFF; cdr3_nt: TGTGCTAGTGGTGCGACAGGGATTAGGGGGCGTGAGCAGTTCTTC
cdr3_length: 14; v_call: TRBV2; j_call: TRBJ1-5; d_call: .; clone_size: .; cdr3_aa: CASSARQGGQPQHF; cdr3_nt: TGTGCCAGCAGTGCAAGGCAGGGAGGTCAGCCCCAGCATTTT
cdr3_length: 11; v_call: TRBV28; j_call: TRBJ2-5; d_call: .; clone_size: .; cdr3_aa: CASSLRETQYF; cdr3_nt: TGTGCCAGCAGTTTGCGTGAGACCCAGTACTTC
cdr3_length: 15; v_call: TRBV25-1; j_call: TRBJ1-1; d_call: .; clone_size: .; cdr3_aa: CASSEQGGMNTEAFF; cdr3_nt: TGTGCCAGCAGTGAGCAGGGAGGGATGAACACTGAAGCTTTCTTT
cdr3_length: 14; v_call: TRBV9; j_call: TRBJ2-1; d_call: .; clone_size: once; cdr3_aa: CASSVAGLYNEQFF; cdr3_nt: TGTGCCAGCAGCGTAGCGGGACTCTACAATGAGCAGTTCTTC
cdr3_length: 15; v_call: TRBV5-4; j_call: TRBJ1-2; d_call: .; clone_size: .; cdr3_aa: CASSPRPGVYYGYTF; cdr3_nt: TGTGCCAGCAGCCCCCGCCCCGGGGTGTATTATGGCTACACCTTC
cdr3_length: 15; v_call: TRBV9; j_call: TRBJ1-3; d_call: TRBD1; clone_size: .; cdr3_aa: CASSVAGQGRNTIYF; cdr3_nt: TGTGCCAGCAGCGTAGCGGGACAGGGCAGGAACACCATATATTTT
cdr3_length: 15; v_call: TRBV3-1/TRBV3-2; j_call: TRBJ2-2; d_call: .; clone_size: .; cdr3_aa: CASSLRVGGPGELFF; cdr3_nt: TGTGCCAGCAGCCTGAGAGTGGGGGGGCCCGGGGAGCTGTTTTTT
cdr3_length: 14; v_call: TRBV5-1; j_call: TRBJ2-3; d_call: TRBD2; clone_size: .; cdr3_aa: CASSPGTSGGDLYF; cdr3_nt: TGCGCCAGCAGCCCCGGGACTAGCGGGGGGGACCTGTATTTT
cdr3_length: 13; v_call: TRBV5-1; j_call: TRBJ1-1; d_call: .; clone_size: few; cdr3_aa: CASSLDVRAEAFF; cdr3_nt: TGCGCCAGCAGCTTGGACGTCAGGGCTGAAGCTTTCTTT
cdr3_length: 15; v_call: TRBV19; j_call: TRBJ2-1; d_call: .; clone_size: .; cdr3_aa: CASSINFGQGNEQFF; cdr3_nt: TGTGCCAGTAGTATTAATTTTGGGCAGGGGAATGAGCAGTTCTTC
cdr3_length: 16; v_call: TRBV24-1; j_call: TRBJ2-4; d_call: TRBD1; clone_size: .; cdr3_aa: CAIDRNRGRLQNIQYF; cdr3_nt: TGTGCCATCGATCGCAACAGGGGGCGCTTACAGAACATTCAGTACTTC
cdr3_length: 17; v_call: TRBV2; j_call: TRBJ2-5; d_call: .; clone_size: .; cdr3_aa: CATRGKRESSYRETQYF; cdr3_nt: TGTGCCACCAGGGGTAAGAGGGAGTCGTCGTATCGGGAGACCCAGTACTTC
cdr3_length: 15; v_call: TRBV19; j_call: TRBJ2-2; d_call: .; clone_size: .; cdr3_aa: CASSVSGQGGGELFF; cdr3_nt: TGTGCCAGTAGTGTAAGTGGTCAGGGCGGCGGGGAGCTGTTTTTT
cdr3_length: 13; v_call: TRBV27; j_call: TRBJ1-5; d_call: .; clone_size: .; cdr3_aa: CASSPKQGQPQHF; cdr3_nt: TGTGCCAGCAGTCCTAAACAGGGACAGCCCCAGCATTTT
cdr3_length: 13; v_call: TRBV28; j_call: TRBJ1-3; d_call: .; clone_size: .; cdr3_aa: CASSFRDRNTIYF; cdr3_nt: TGTGCCAGCAGTTTCAGGGATAGAAACACCATATATTTT
cdr3_length: 12; v_call: TRBV10-2; j_call: TRBJ2-1; d_call: .; clone_size: .; cdr3_aa: CASSEYLAEQFF; cdr3_nt: TGCGCCAGCAGTGAGTATCTGGCTGAGCAGTTCTTC
cdr3_length: 12; v_call: TRBV29-1; j_call: TRBJ2-7; d_call: .; clone_size: .; cdr3_aa: CSVVVGSYEQYF; cdr3_nt: TGCAGCGTTGTGGTCGGGAGCTACGAGCAGTACTTC